The clone carrying this TCR beta chain came up many times. The data originate from a study of low-dose radiotherapy and immunotherapy resistance in tumors. Study background: Dosing of intravenous cyclophosphamide at 200 mg/m2 occurred every two weeks and took place one day prior to radiation and immunotherapy.

The CDR3 contains 17 residues. V shed 7 bases, J shed 9 bases, and the junction held 19 bases outside the gene matches. CDR1 MDHEN and CDR2 SYDVKM come from the germline V gene. Alpha and beta chains were covered, as first-strand cDNA relied on TRAV- and TRBV-specific primers. PCR amplification of the TCRs was performed with Phusion for approximately 20 PCR cycles, and it relied on a constant-region primer together with a V-primer adapter. TCRdb independently ran MiXCR on the reads; one entry per CDR3 protein. The sample consists of nearly 60,000 distinct CDR3 sequences, less than 30% of them appearing once. Time point meaning: after trial treatment. As for treatment: LDRT plus nivolumab, ipilimumab, low-dose cyclophosphamide and aspirin (RACIN trial). Low-dose radiotherapy and low-dose cyclophosphamide, together with aspirin, ipilimumab and nivolumab, were given to donors.

V gene TRBV28 combines with J gene TRBJ2-1, with 9 bases lining up with TRBD2. This specimen was PBMCs, taken after low-dose radiotherapy plus immunotherapy. The source of this sequence is a male donor with prostate cancer. The CDR3 is CASNPRFELAGKAEQFF. The CDR3 nucleotides are TGTGCCAGCAACCCTCGGTTTGAACTAGCGGGTAAGGCTGAGCAGTTCTTC.